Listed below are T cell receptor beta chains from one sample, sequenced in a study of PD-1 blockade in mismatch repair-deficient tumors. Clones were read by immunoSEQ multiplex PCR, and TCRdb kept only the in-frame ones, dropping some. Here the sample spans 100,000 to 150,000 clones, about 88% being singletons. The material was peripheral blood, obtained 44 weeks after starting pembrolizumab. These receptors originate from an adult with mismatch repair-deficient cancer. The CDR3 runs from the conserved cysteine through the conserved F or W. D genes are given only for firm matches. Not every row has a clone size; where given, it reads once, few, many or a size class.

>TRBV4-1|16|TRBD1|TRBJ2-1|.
CASSLRGRGLGNEQFF
TGCGCCAGCAGCCTCCGAGGCAGGGGGCTTGGGAATGAGCAGTTCTTC
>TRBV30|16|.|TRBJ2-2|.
CAWMGQRRANTGELFF
TGTGCCTGGATGGGACAGCGGAGGGCGAACACCGGGGAGCTGTTTTTT
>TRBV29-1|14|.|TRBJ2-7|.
CSVVSGNFPYEQYF
TGCAGCGTTGTTTCAGGGAACTTTCCCTACGAGCAGTACTTC
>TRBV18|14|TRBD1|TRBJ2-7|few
CASSGYRGGYEQYF
TGTGCCAGCTCAGGTTACAGGGGTGGCTACGAGCAGTACTTC
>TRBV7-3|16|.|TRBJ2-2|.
CASSPDSGVNTGELFF
TGTGCCAGCAGCCCCGATAGCGGAGTTAACACCGGGGAGCTGTTTTTT
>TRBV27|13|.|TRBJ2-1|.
CASSVNRANEQFF
TGTGCCAGCAGTGTCAACAGGGCCAATGAGCAGTTCTTC
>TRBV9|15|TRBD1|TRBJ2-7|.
CASSVEGTGGDEQYF
TGTGCCAGCAGCGTAGAAGGGACAGGGGGGGACGAGCAGTACTTC
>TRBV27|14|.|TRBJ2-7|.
CASSLTRSPYEQYF
TGTGCCAGCAGTTTAACTCGGTCCCCCTACGAGCAGTACTTC
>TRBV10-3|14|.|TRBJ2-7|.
CAISDPDSSYEQYF
TGTGCCATCAGTGACCCCGACAGTTCCTACGAGCAGTACTTC
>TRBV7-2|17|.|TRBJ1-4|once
CASSLAGWATYNEKLFF
TGTGCCAGCAGCTTAGCTGGGTGGGCTACTTATAATGAAAAACTGTTTTTT
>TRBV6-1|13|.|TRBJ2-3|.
CASSYRETDTQYF
TGTGCCAGCAGTTATCGGGAAACAGATACGCAGTATTTT
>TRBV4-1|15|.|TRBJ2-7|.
CASSQEIGGLYEQYF
TGCGCCAGCAGCCAAGAGATCGGGGGTCTCTACGAGCAGTACTTC
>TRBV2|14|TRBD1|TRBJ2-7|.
CASKAGTGAYEQYF
TGTGCCAGCAAAGCCGGGACAGGGGCCTACGAGCAGTACTTC
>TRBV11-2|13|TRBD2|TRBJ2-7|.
CASSLGLTYEQYF
TGTGCCAGCAGTTTGGGACTAACCTACGAGCAGTACTTC
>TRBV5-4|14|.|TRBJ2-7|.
CASSLSGASHEQYF
TGTGCCAGCAGCTTGAGTGGTGCCTCCCACGAGCAGTACTTC
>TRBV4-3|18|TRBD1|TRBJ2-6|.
CASSQVRGLVSGANVLTF
TGCGCCAGCAGCCAAGTTAGGGGGCTCGTCTCTGGGGCCAACGTCCTGACTTTC
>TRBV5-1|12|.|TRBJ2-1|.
CASSSPLGEQFF
TGCGCCAGCAGCTCGCCCTTAGGGGAGCAGTTCTTC
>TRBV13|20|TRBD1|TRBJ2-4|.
CASSLGSAGTAHLAKNIQYF
TGTGCCAGCAGCTTAGGGTCCGCCGGGACAGCTCATTTAGCCAAAAACATTCAGTACTTC
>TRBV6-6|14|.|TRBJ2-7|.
CASSYGQGLYEQYF
TGTGCCAGCAGTTATGGTCAGGGGCTCTACGAGCAGTACTTC
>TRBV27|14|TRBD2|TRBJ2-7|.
CASSFSREVYEQYF
TGTGCCAGCAGTTTCTCGCGGGAGGTCTACGAGCAGTACTTC
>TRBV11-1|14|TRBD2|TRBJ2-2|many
CASSSAGVRGELFF
TGTGCCAGCAGCTCCGCGGGGGTCCGAGGGGAGCTGTTTTTT
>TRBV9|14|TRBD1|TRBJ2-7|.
CASSPGQGLDEQYF
TGTGCCAGCAGCCCGGGACAGGGGCTCGACGAGCAGTACTTC
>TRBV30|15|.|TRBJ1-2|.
CAWSVRSRGGDGYTF
TGTGCCTGGAGTGTAAGGTCCAGGGGAGGAGATGGCTACACCTTC
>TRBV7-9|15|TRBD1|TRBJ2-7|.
CASSLRQGASDEQYF
TGTGCCAGCAGCTTGAGACAGGGGGCTAGCGACGAGCAGTACTTC
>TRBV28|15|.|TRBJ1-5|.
CASSTIQGSNQPQHF
TGTGCCAGCAGTACAATCCAGGGAAGCAATCAGCCCCAGCATTTT
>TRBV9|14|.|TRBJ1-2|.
CASSVTALNYGYTF
TGTGCCAGCAGCGTGACAGCTTTAAACTATGGCTACACCTTC